These 22 T cell receptor beta chains were sequenced from one sample in a study of CD8+ T cells in alopecia areata (dated by TCRdb to about 2018). The method was the immunoSEQ multiplex PCR assay. For TCR sequencing, RNA was extracted from every sample and reverse transcribed into cDNA to serve as template. Held by TCRdb, this immuneACCESS table contains in-frame sequences only and omits some clones. Under half of the omission traces to an unresolved V gene where checked; the cause of the rest is unknown. The sample data list about 120,000 clones, and approximately 47% of these were observed just once. The top ten hold roughly a tenth of the sample. The sample comprised NKG2D-low CD8+ T cells sorted from blood. Taken with the paper, the label for cell subset or site translates to: sorted CD8+ NKG2D-low blood T cells. The receptors here all came from a human donor with alopecia areata.

The chain is built from TRBV29-1 and TRBJ2-5, with 9 nucleotides matching TRBD1. Losses at the gene ends were 4 bases for V and 5 bases for J; bases not matched to a gene: 17. Germline V CDR1 and CDR2: SQVTM, ANQGSEA. The CDR3 sequence is 17 residues long. The CDR3 loop reads CSVGPAPWTGEWETQYF. The CDR3 DNA sequence: TGCAGCGTTGGGCCCGCTCCTTGGACAGGGGAATGGGAGACCCAGTACTTC. The whole variable domain, remainder taken from reference TRBV29-1 and TRBJ2-5, is SAVISQKPSRDICQRGTSLTIQCQVDSQVTMMFWYRQQPGQSLTLIATANQGSEATYESGFVIDKFPISRPNLTFSTLTVSNMSPEDSSIYLCSVGPAPWTGEWETQYFGPGTRLLVL.

The chain joins TRBV20-1 to TRBJ2-7; D unclear. The CDR3 totals 11 residues. Germline CDR1 reads DFQATT; CDR2 reads SNEGSKA (reference sequence). V dropped 7 bases and J dropped 4 bases, with 11 bases sitting between them. The CDR3 sequence is CSVPMSYEQYF. CDR3 DNA: TGCAGTGTTCCAATGAGTTACGAGCAGTACTTC.

The J gene is TRBJ1-5, the V gene TRBV4-3, with 7 bases aligning to TRBD1. CDR3 length equals 18 residues. J lost 6 bases, V lost 4 bases, and 18 bases had no gene match. CDR1 is LGHNA and CDR2 is YSLEER in the germline V gene. CDR3 DNA sequence: TGCGCCAGCAGCCCCACTTGGAGGGGGACAGCAGTCGTTCAGCCCCAGCATTTT. Translation gives CASSPTWRGTAVVQPQHF.

This clone showed up just a few times. The V gene is TRBV29-1, the J gene TRBJ2-7, with 10 bases identical to TRBD2. CDR1 and CDR2 from the germline V gene are SQVTM and ANQGSEA. The CDR3 has 15 amino acids. The V gene end was trimmed by 4 bases and the J gene end by 4 bases; junction bases not matched to a gene: 10. CDR3 sequence reads: CSVGEELAGAYEQYF. The CDR3 bases are TGCAGCGTTGGGGAGGAGCTAGCGGGAGCTTACGAGCAGTACTTC.

The CDR3 region has the DNA TGCAGCGTTGAACAGGGGGCCCCTGGGGCCAACGTCCTGACTTTC. It codes for CSVEQGAPGANVLTF. The rearrangement uses TRBV29-1 and TRBJ2-6, with 8 bases matching TRBD1. CDR3 size: 15 residues. Germline values: CDR1 SQVTM, CDR2 ANQGSEA. V lost 2 bases to trimming and J lost 2 bases; unmatched junction nucleotides: 2.

The chain has TRBV4-1 and TRBJ2-5; possibly TRBD1 for D (5 bases). Germline CDR1 reads MGHRA; CDR2 reads YSYEKL. V was clipped by 1 base and J by 6 bases, with 9 bases between them. CDR3 length equals 13 residues. CDR3 region: CASSQVPGKTQYF. In nucleotides, the CDR3 is TGCGCCAGCAGCCAAGTGCCAGGGAAGACCCAGTACTTC.

V gene TRBV29-1 combines with J gene TRBJ2-7; TRBD1 matches 10 bases. The CDR3 is 14 residues long. The junction had 5 bases not matched to a gene; V was cut back by 2 bases and J by 4 bases. CDR1 is SQVTM and CDR2 is ANQGSEA in the germline V gene. CDR3 DNA: TGCAGCGTTGAACTAGGGACAGGGGATTACGAGCAGTACTTC. Its translation is CSVELGTGDYEQYF.

The V gene is TRBV29-1, the J gene TRBJ2-7; D may match TRBD1 or TRBD2 (6 bases each). V lost 3 bases to trimming and J lost 3 bases, with 12 bases between them. The CDR3 loop spans 13 amino acids. Germline loops: CDR1 SQVTM, CDR2 ANQGSEA. In nucleotides, the CDR3 is TGCAGCGTTGACGGGGGCAGGGACTACGAGCAGTACTTC. Amino acids: CSVDGGRDYEQYF.

This chain connects TRBV7-9 to TRBJ2-4; no clear D. This CDR3 is built from 13 residues. V lost 7 bases to trimming and J lost 9 bases, with 16 bases between them. Germline V CDR1 and CDR2: SEHNR, FQNEAQ (reference sequence). The CDR3: CASTEVGKGIQYF. The CDR3 bases are TGTGCCAGCACCGAGGTGGGGAAGGGCATTCAGTACTTC.

The gene calls are TRBV4-1 and TRBJ2-1; D is unclear. Germline V gene lookup returns CDR1 MGHRA and CDR2 YSYEKL. The CDR3 length is 11 residues. Trimming cost V 6 bases and J 8 bases, with 8 bases left between them. In DNA form, the CDR3 reads TGCGCCAGCAGAGTGGGTGATGAGCAGTTCTTC. Encoded protein: CASRVGDEQFF.

V and J are TRBV12-5 and TRBJ2-1, with D uncertain. The germline V gene encodes CDR1 LGHNT and CDR2 FRNRAP. The CDR3 is 12 residues long. V lost 1 base to trimming and J lost 4 bases, with 2 bases between them. This CDR3 is CASGLGYNEQFF. CDR3 DNA: TGTGCTAGTGGTTTGGGTTACAATGAGCAGTTCTTC.

This chain uses TRBV9 with TRBJ2-5; a possible D gene is TRBD2 (6 bases). The CDR3 totals 14 residues. Germline V gene sequence: CDR1 SGDLS, CDR2 YYNGEE. V was shortened by 2 bases and J by 5 bases, with 13 bases between the two germline ends. The CDR3 sequence is CASSVRIGTETQYF. The CDR3 region has the DNA TGTGCCAGCAGCGTTAGGATCGGGACTGAGACCCAGTACTTC.

The chain links TRBV9 to TRBJ2-7; possibly TRBD2 for D (6 bases). Germline CDR1 reads SGDLS; CDR2 reads YYNGEE. This CDR3 has 12 amino acids. The V end was cut by 3 bases, the J end by 5 bases, with 9 bases between. DNA for the CDR3: TGTGCCAGCAGCGGAGTAGCGGACGAGCAGTACTTC. The encoded protein is CASSGVADEQYF.

The CDR3 reads CSVEGLAGHNEQFF. Written as DNA, the CDR3 is TGCAGCGTCGAGGGGCTAGCGGGGCACAATGAGCAGTTCTTC. The V and J genes are TRBV29-1 and TRBJ2-1, with TRBD2 identical over 9 bases. The CDR3 extends over 14 amino acids. V gave up 6 bases and J gave up 5 bases; unmatched junction bases: 8. From germline, CDR1 is SQVTM and CDR2 ANQGSEA.

The chain employs TRBV29-1 and TRBJ2-5, with TRBD1 matching over 10 bases. CDR1 is SQVTM, CDR2 ANQGSEA, per germline. The V segment lost 3 bases and the J segment 4 bases; nucleotides outside the gene matches: 5. The CDR3 is 14 residues long. CDR3 loop: CSVDMRDRGETQYF. The CDR3 DNA reads as TGCAGCGTTGACATGCGGGACAGGGGAGAGACCCAGTACTTC.

The rearrangement links TRBV27 to TRBJ2-2, with D perhaps matching TRBD2 (5 bases). The CDR3 length is 13 residues. V lost 6 bases, J lost 7 bases, and 12 bases lay in between. CDR1 is MNHEY, CDR2 SMNVEV, per germline (reference sequence). The CDR3 DNA sequence: TGTGCCAGCAGCATAGCGTTTGGCGGGGAGCTGTTTTTT. Its protein is CASSIAFGGELFF.

J is TRBJ1-2 and V is TRBV27; D perhaps matches TRBD1 (6 bases). This CDR3 has 12 residues. Germline-derived CDR1 and CDR2 are MNHEY and SMNVEV (reference sequence). Trimming pared 7 bases from V and 8 bases from J, leaving 14 bases between. The chain's CDR3 is CASISGGGGYTF. For the CDR3, the DNA is TGTGCCAGCATATCCGGGGGCGGAGGCTACACCTTC.

This clone was recorded a few times. The chain employs TRBV28 and TRBJ1-5; TRBD1 is a possible D gene (5 bases). Germline lookup yields CDR1 MDHEN and CDR2 SYDVKM. The CDR3 length is 15 residues. With 7 bases removed from V and 1 base from J, the gap between germline ends came to 14 bases. Here the CDR3 DNA reads TGTGCCAGCATCCTGTACCGGGACAGCAATCAGCCCCAGCATTTT. This sequence encodes CASILYRDSNQPQHF.

The rearrangement links TRBV29-1 to TRBJ1-4; D call uncertain. V was pared by 0 bases and J by 7 bases, with 9 bases between. This CDR3 is built from 13 residues. The germline gives CDR1 SQVTM, CDR2 ANQGSEA. CDR3: CSVEDPKGEKLFF. In DNA form, the CDR3 reads TGCAGCGTTGAAGACCCAAAGGGTGAAAAACTGTTTTTT. Full variable domain (rest looked up from reference TRBV29-1 and TRBJ1-4): SAVISQKPSRDICQRGTSLTIQCQVDSQVTMMFWYRQQPGQSLTLIATANQGSEATYESGFVIDKFPISRPNLTFSTLTVSNMSPEDSSIYLCSVEDPKGEKLFFGSGTQLSVL.

The chain couples TRBV29-1 to TRBJ2-1; TRBD2 matches 10 bases. Per the germline V gene, CDR1 is SQVTM and CDR2 is ANQGSEA. V lost 4 bases, J lost 0 bases, and 3 bases stayed unmatched. The CDR3 sequence is 15 residues long. The CDR3 sequence: CSVVLAGISYNEQFF. The CDR3 DNA is TGCAGCGTTGTACTAGCGGGAATCTCCTACAATGAGCAGTTCTTC.

This sequence joins TRBV2 and TRBJ2-4; D is ambiguous. CDR1 is SNHLY, CDR2 FYNNEI, per germline. CDR3 size: 18 residues. Between the trimmed V and J ends, which lost 5 bases and 0 bases, there was a span of 20 bases. This chain's CDR3 is CASSPTSAGPVAKNIQYF. The CDR3 region has the DNA TGTGCCAGCAGTCCCACCTCGGCAGGCCCAGTAGCCAAAAACATTCAGTACTTC.

On this clone: This specimen includes other DNA sequences encoding the same CDR3. The chain has TRBV5-6 and TRBJ1-2; D call uncertain. Germline CDR1 is SGHDT and CDR2 is YYEEEE. The V gene lost 4 bases and the J gene lost 4 bases, with 11 bases spanning the gap. The CDR3 length is 13 residues. CDR3 DNA: TGTGCCAGCAGCCTCGGACGGACCTATGGCTACACCTTC. As protein: CASSLGRTYGYTF.